These 2 T cell receptor beta chains originate from one sample sequenced in a study of technical replicates of blood from a few donors. TCRdb's copy holds only in-frame clones and misses some; the assay was immunoSEQ multiplex PCR. The sample contains about 85,000 clones, around 94% of which appear only once. The sequenced sample consisted of T cells isolated from PBMCs. These TCRs come from a human donor in good health.

The CDR3 loop reads CASSLRGGRALYSSYEQYF. Written as DNA, the CDR3 is TGTGCCAGCAGTTTAAGGGGAGGCAGGGCCCTCTATAGTTCCTACGAGCAGTACTTC. The chain is built from TRBV27 and TRBJ2-7, with a possible D match to TRBD2 (6 bases). The CDR3 sequence is 19 residues long. Germline CDR1 and CDR2: MNHEY and SMNVEV (reference sequence). Trimming removed 2 bases at V and 1 base at J, with 24 bases between.

This sequence joins TRBV6-1 and TRBJ1-1, with D maybe TRBD1 (6 bases). CDR3 length: 12 amino acids. Trimming removed 8 bases at V and 13 bases at J, with 20 bases between. Germline loops: CDR1 MNHNS, CDR2 SASEGT. The CDR3 here is CASSGTLLQGFF. The CDR3 DNA reads as TGTGCCAGCTCCGGGACACTACTTCAGGGTTTCTTT.